This TCR beta chain was retrieved from a study of blood T cell repertoires in COVID-19. Study background: PBMCs, B-cell-depleted T cells, or T cells provided the cDNA or gDNA that made up the material.

Per the germline V gene, CDR1 is SNHLY and CDR2 is FYNNEI. CDR3 length: 13 residues. Trimming took 6 bases from V and 1 from J, leaving 6 bases between them. Sequenced by immunoSEQ multiplex PCR; TCRdb stores in-frame clones only, minus some. Of 25,000 or so clones in the sample, 85% to 95% were seen once. The TCR sequence derives from a human donor with active COVID-19. The donor label of this sample is uncertain. What was sequenced was peripheral blood. V gene TRBV2 combines with J gene TRBJ2-2, with a possible D match to TRBD1 (6 bases). The CDR3 is CASRTGNTGELFF. CDR3 coding DNA: TGTGCCAGCAGGACAGGGAACACCGGGGAGCTGTTTTTT.